A selection of T cell receptor beta chains follows, all from one sample in a study of shared clonotypes between healthy human individuals. Clones were sequenced by immunoSEQ multiplex PCR, and TCRdb holds only the in-frame ones, with some missing. The sample consists of millions of clones, around 90% of them appearing once. Sample: naive CD4+ T cells sorted from blood. Receptor source: a man aged 18 to 30 in good health. Both conserved end residues are part of each CDR3. Each record gives: V gene, clone size, D gene, J gene, CDR3 length, CDR3 DNA, CDR3 protein. D genes are given only for firm matches. Expanded clones get a size class; other rows say once, few or many, or leave the size out.

TRBV7-3,-,-,TRBJ2-3,16,TGTGCCAGCAGCTTAGAAGCAGCTACTAGCACAGATACGCAGTATTTT,CASSLEAATSTDTQYF
TRBV6-5,-,-,TRBJ1-6,15,TGTGCCAGCACCTCGGCAGGACCCTATAATTCACCCCTCCACTTT,CASTSAGPYNSPLHF
TRBV25-1,-,TRBD1,TRBJ1-4,18,TGTGCCAGCAGGAGGTCAGGGACAGGGGCGATTCGGAATGAAAAACTGTTTTTT,CASRRSGTGAIRNEKLFF
TRBV7-8,-,TRBD1,TRBJ1-4,15,TGTGCCAGCAGCTTACAGGGGGCGGTTAATGAAGAACTGTTTTTT,CASSLQGAVNEELFF
TRBV18,-,TRBD1,TRBJ1-4,14,TGTGCCAGCTCACCCGACAGGGGGCCGGAAAAACTGTTTTTT,CASSPDRGPEKLFF
TRBV6-5,-,-,TRBJ2-2,13,TGTGCCAGCTGGCGAAGTAACACCGGGGAGCTGTTTTTT,CASWRSNTGELFF
TRBV19,-,-,TRBJ1-1,15,TGTGCCAGTAGTTTGGACCGGGGACTGAACACTGAAGCTTTCTTT,CASSLDRGLNTEAFF
TRBV5-1,-,TRBD2,TRBJ2-5,16,TGCGCCAGCAGCCCTTATCTAGCGGGGGGCGGAGAGACCCAGTACTTC,CASSPYLAGGGETQYF
TRBV18,-,-,TRBJ1-4,16,TGTGCCAGCTCACCGCTTAGAGTTGCAACTAATGAAAAACTGTTTTTT,CASSPLRVATNEKLFF
TRBV19,-,-,TRBJ1-2,13,TGTGCCAGTAGATCAGCGGGACTCTATGGCTACACCTTC,CASRSAGLYGYTF
TRBV28,-,-,TRBJ1-4,13,TGTGCCAGCAGTTACCACAACGATGAAAAACTGTTTTTT,CASSYHNDEKLFF
TRBV4-1,-,TRBD1,TRBJ1-4,15,TGCGCCAGCAGGCGCGGGACAGGGGGAAATGAAAAACTGTTTTTT,CASRRGTGGNEKLFF
TRBV7-9,-,TRBD1,TRBJ2-1,15,TGTGCCAGCAGTTCCGGGACAGGGTACAACAATGAGCAGTTCTTC,CASSSGTGYNNEQFF
TRBV9,-,-,TRBJ2-1,14,TGTGCCAGCAGCGTTTCCAGCTCCTACAATGAGCAGTTCTTC,CASSVSSSYNEQFF
TRBV6-1,once,TRBD1,TRBJ2-7,14,TGTGCCAGCAGCTTTAGGGACAGGGCCGACGAGCAGTACTTC,CASSFRDRADEQYF
TRBV19,-,-,TRBJ1-1,16,TGTGCCAGTAGTATAGTTGGACAGACTCCAAACACTGAAGCTTTCTTT,CASSIVGQTPNTEAFF
TRBV11-3,-,-,TRBJ2-1,18,TGTGCCAGCAGCTTAGAAAGAGGCGGGGGCCTCTCCTACAATGAGCAGTTCTTC,CASSLERGGGLSYNEQFF
TRBV7-2,-,-,TRBJ1-6,18,TGTGCCAGCAGCTTAGCCCCTTCAGTGACAGCTTATAATTCACCCCTCCACTTT,CASSLAPSVTAYNSPLHF
TRBV18,-,-,TRBJ1-3,13,TGTGCCAGCTCACCATCACAGGGAAACACCATATATTTT,CASSPSQGNTIYF
TRBV10-1,few,-,TRBJ1-6,14,TGCGCCAGCCCCCGGGTCTTGGGGGATTCACCCCTCCACTTT,CASPRVLGDSPLHF
TRBV19,-,-,TRBJ2-2,17,TGTGCCAGTAGTAGCCCCCCCGGCAGGGGGGACACCGGGGAGCTGTTTTTT,CASSSPPGRGDTGELFF
TRBV18,-,TRBD2,TRBJ2-7,15,TGTGCCAGCTCATCAGCGGGACTAGCGGGAGCCGAGCAGTACTTC,CASSSAGLAGAEQYF
TRBV11-3,-,TRBD1,TRBJ2-2,15,TGTGCCAGCAGTCGGTCGGGACAGGGGACCGGGGAGCTGTTTTTT,CASSRSGQGTGELFF
TRBV28,-,-,TRBJ2-3,13,TGTGCCAGCAGCCCCAGGGTCACAGATACGCAGTATTTT,CASSPRVTDTQYF
TRBV18,-,-,TRBJ1-6,15,TGTGCCAGCTCACCGGTGTCGGGCTTAGGATCACCCCTCCACTTT,CASSPVSGLGSPLHF
TRBV7-2,-,-,TRBJ1-2,14,TGTGCCAGCAGCCCCGCGGGACAAACATTTGGCTACACCTTC,CASSPAGQTFGYTF
TRBV18,-,TRBD1,TRBJ2-1,20,TGTGCCAGCTCCCTCATCACCGGGACAGGGGGCGGCTTCCCAGGGGATGAGCAGTTCTTC,CASSLITGTGGGFPGDEQFF
TRBV30,-,-,TRBJ1-2,13,TGTGCCTGGGGCCAGGGGACGGACTATGGCTACACCTTC,CAWGQGTDYGYTF
TRBV19,-,TRBD1,TRBJ1-5,17,TGTGCCAGTAGTCAGGGGGCATTAATTTTGGACAATCAGCCCCAGCATTTT,CASSQGALILDNQPQHF
TRBV27,-,-,TRBJ1-6,14,TGTGCCAGCAGTTTAGAGGGGAGGGGTTCACCCCTCCACTTT,CASSLEGRGSPLHF
TRBV18,once,TRBD1,TRBJ2-5,15,TGTGCCAGCTGTCTTCAACAGGGGGGCCAAGAGACCCAGTACTTC,CASCLQQGGQETQYF
TRBV19,-,TRBD2,TRBJ2-1,15,TGTGCCAGTCGCCCCTGGGCGGGGGGGCAGAATGAGCAGTTCTTC,CASRPWAGGQNEQFF
TRBV7-8,-,-,TRBJ1-1,13,TGTGCCAGCAGCCAGGGACGGAACCTTGAAGCTTTCTTT,CASSQGRNLEAFF
TRBV5-1,-,-,TRBJ2-7,12,TGCGCCAGCAGCATACAGGGTTCCGAGCAGTACTTC,CASSIQGSEQYF
TRBV27,-,-,TRBJ1-2,13,TGTGCCAGCAGTTTGGGACGGGACTATGGCTACACCTTC,CASSLGRDYGYTF